This T cell receptor beta chain was recorded in a study of cytomegalovirus exposure and HLA in healthy donors. Overall study: A later analysis reported the 90 to 150 validation repertoires used the same platform as the 666 first-cohort repertoires. Study-level points and caveats: Reports showed the classifier diagnosing cytomegalovirus status with high specificity and sensitivity. In vitro checks showed that three CMV-associated chains really do target CMV antigens.

This CDR3 spans 14 amino acids. Trimming removed 0 bases from V and 0 bases from J, with 3 bases in between. The V gene's germline CDR1 is SNHLY and CDR2 FYNNEI. Concerning this clone: Its target is not known.

Assay: immunoSEQ multiplex PCR; the TCRdb copy retains only in-frame clones and omits some. The sample has fewer than 140,000 clones; about nine tenths are singletons. Sequencing was carried out using PBMCs. The chain couples TRBV2 to TRBJ2-1; D not resolved. The origin of this receptor is a woman between 18 and 29 years old in good health and CMV-seropositive. The CDR3 nucleotides read TGTGCCAGCAGTGAAGCCAACTCCTACAATGAGCAGTTCTTC. This encodes CASSEANSYNEQFF.